These T cell receptor beta chains were read from a single sample in a study of identical twins. TCRdb itself ran the 5' RACE reads through MiXCR, one entry per CDR3 protein. Here the sample spans about 240,000 distinct CDR3 sequences, about 10% being singletons. The sample consisted of memory T cells sorted from blood. These TCRs come from a man over 45 in good health. CDR3s include the opening cysteine and the closing phenylalanine or tryptophan. Each record gives: V gene, CDR3 length, clone size, CDR3 protein. A row's size may be missing; if present it is once, few, many or a size class.

v_gene: TRBV11-2
len: 14
abundance: NA
CDR3aa: CASSLEHSYNEQFF

v_gene: TRBV7-6
len: 12
abundance: many
CDR3aa: CASSGREGEQFF

v_gene: TRBV5-1
len: 11
abundance: NA
CDR3aa: CASSSDGPLHF

v_gene: TRBV7-9
len: 16
abundance: many
CDR3aa: CASSLTSGGHYNEQFF

v_gene: TRBV2
len: 15
abundance: NA
CDR3aa: CASSEEAGRRYGYTF

v_gene: TRBV20-1
len: 15
abundance: NA
CDR3aa: CSAARDRGVNTEAFF

v_gene: TRBV4-2
len: 14
abundance: many
CDR3aa: CASSQDPPSGGDFF

v_gene: TRBV5-1
len: 12
abundance: NA
CDR3aa: CASSYRQGEQYF

v_gene: TRBV12-3/TRBV12-4
len: 15
abundance: few
CDR3aa: CASSLRPSGYNEQFF

v_gene: TRBV19
len: 14
abundance: few
CDR3aa: CASSILGQSYEQYF

v_gene: TRBV11-2
len: 15
abundance: few
CDR3aa: CASSHLGTSTTKQYF

v_gene: TRBV29-1
len: 12
abundance: NA
CDR3aa: CSVGASLNTQYF

v_gene: TRBV7-2
len: 15
abundance: few
CDR3aa: CASSSLGVEEETQYF

v_gene: TRBV21-1
len: 12
abundance: NA
CDR3aa: CASSRTRDGYTF

v_gene: TRBV29-1
len: 14
abundance: NA
CDR3aa: CSARLGAIYNEQFF

v_gene: TRBV4-3
len: 16
abundance: many
CDR3aa: CASSQELGRGDQPQHF

v_gene: TRBV4-2
len: 14
abundance: many
CDR3aa: CASSQDSGPYGYTF

v_gene: TRBV7-6
len: 15
abundance: few
CDR3aa: CASSFGPSSYNEQFF

v_gene: TRBV28
len: 12
abundance: NA
CDR3aa: CASSSRYYEQYF

v_gene: TRBV18
len: 16
abundance: NA
CDR3aa: CASSPIPGRSSGEAFF

v_gene: TRBV6-1
len: 15
abundance: NA
CDR3aa: CASSLWPLTGGLKYF

v_gene: TRBV5-7
len: 16
abundance: once
CDR3aa: CASSFGTTHSAETQYF

v_gene: TRBV7-9
len: 14
abundance: many
CDR3aa: CASSLVVGTDTQYF

v_gene: TRBV11-2
len: 14
abundance: many
CDR3aa: CASSSRGNNSPLHF

v_gene: TRBV2
len: 12
abundance: many
CDR3aa: CASSEVNTEAFF

v_gene: TRBV12-3/TRBV12-4
len: 15
abundance: few
CDR3aa: CASSQTGKTSYEQYF

v_gene: TRBV3-1
len: 15
abundance: many
CDR3aa: CASSPTGAQNTEAFF

v_gene: TRBV6-5
len: 17
abundance: many
CDR3aa: CASSYSTVRGSSNEQFF

v_gene: TRBV20-1
len: 14
abundance: NA
CDR3aa: CSAREDQGSTEAFF

v_gene: TRBV20-1
len: 14
abundance: NA
CDR3aa: CSARQGAKNNEQFF

v_gene: TRBV5-6
len: 15
abundance: many
CDR3aa: CASSLSSGITDTQYF

v_gene: TRBV5-1
len: 14
abundance: NA
CDR3aa: CASSAWLAGETQYF

v_gene: TRBV20-1
len: 14
abundance: many
CDR3aa: CSAPWDRGTYGYTF

v_gene: TRBV13
len: 15
abundance: many
CDR3aa: CASSLGGTGPSPLHF

v_gene: TRBV24-1
len: 16
abundance: NA
CDR3aa: CATSDLSSGSYNEQFF

v_gene: TRBV11-1
len: 15
abundance: few
CDR3aa: CASSSDGSLGNEQYF

v_gene: TRBV28
len: 18
abundance: NA
CDR3aa: CASSSPQGGTILHNEQFF

v_gene: TRBV27
len: 16
abundance: few
CDR3aa: CASSSYKIGGHYGYTF

v_gene: TRBV27
len: 15
abundance: few
CDR3aa: CASSSGREGSSPLHF

v_gene: TRBV5-1
len: 16
abundance: few
CDR3aa: CASSLGFGQGQETQYF

v_gene: TRBV20-1
len: 15
abundance: many
CDR3aa: CSANLLGSSTDTQYF

v_gene: TRBV18
len: 13
abundance: NA
CDR3aa: CASSVDSLYGYTF

v_gene: TRBV4-1
len: 13
abundance: NA
CDR3aa: CASSPGQRNEQFF

v_gene: TRBV29-1
len: 11
abundance: few
CDR3aa: CSGASSNEQFF

v_gene: TRBV7-8
len: 16
abundance: many
CDR3aa: CASSSTGTVGLGPQHF

v_gene: TRBV5-6
len: 16
abundance: NA
CDR3aa: CASSFYLGQLSYEQYF

v_gene: TRBV15
len: 14
abundance: NA
CDR3aa: CATSRDQDTGELFF

v_gene: TRBV3-1
len: 15
abundance: many
CDR3aa: CASSQEQRPTYEQYF

v_gene: TRBV6-2/TRBV6-3
len: 14
abundance: few
CDR3aa: CASRRQSRNQPQHF

v_gene: TRBV5-4
len: 13
abundance: few
CDR3aa: CASTGMGDHEQYF

v_gene: TRBV3-1
len: 14
abundance: NA
CDR3aa: CASKAGLAPDTQYF

v_gene: TRBV4-3
len: 17
abundance: many
CDR3aa: CASSQEAAGPNTGELFF

v_gene: TRBV20-1
len: 13
abundance: NA
CDR3aa: CSATATYGNTIYF

v_gene: TRBV15
len: 13
abundance: many
CDR3aa: CATSRMGGTEAFF

v_gene: TRBV7-9
len: 14
abundance: many
CDR3aa: CASSSSTGEQPQHF

v_gene: TRBV12-3/TRBV12-4
len: 14
abundance: few
CDR3aa: CASSFGQGANEQYF

v_gene: TRBV2
len: 14
abundance: NA
CDR3aa: CASSGGTTNTEAFF

v_gene: TRBV7-6
len: 14
abundance: few
CDR3aa: CASSLESRNEKLFF

v_gene: TRBV5-6
len: 15
abundance: NA
CDR3aa: CASSQTSGGYDTQYF

v_gene: TRBV11-2
len: 19
abundance: NA
CDR3aa: CASSPSGGRGQGAVYGYTF